This T cell receptor (beta chain) was sequenced during a study of CXCR3-negative and CXCR3-positive naive CD8 T cells (dated by TCRdb to between 2018 and 2020). Broadly, across the study: Around 140 million TRB reads were obtained in total, roughly 1.5 +/- 0.3 million reads per library. Data from around ten donors, pooled across two independent experiments, went into the diversity and physicochemical repertoire analyses. The TRBV-TRBJ cluster analysis covered naive subsets from roughly five donors and memory cells from 3 donors.

Comment on this clonotype: It has no known antigen specificity.

The CDR3, from cysteine to phenylalanine, totals 11 residues. No DNA is recorded. According to the germline V gene, CDR1 reads SGHAT and CDR2 reads FQNNGV. Sequencing used a NextSeq 550. The Human TCR Profiling Kit (MiLaboratory) was used to make UMI-labeled 5' RACE TRB cDNA libraries. The full amount of extracted RNA was used for cDNA synthesis, and the full amount of resulting cDNA was used for PCR amplification. Libraries were prepared in parallel with an identical number of PCR cycles. Per the original workflow: MIGEC and MiXCR extracted about 53,000 +/- 10,000 unique UMI-labeled TRB cDNA molecules per library, requiring at least two reads per UMI. On average, around 40,000 +/- 10,000 functional in-frame TRB CDR3 nucleotide clonotypes lacking stop codons were found per library. Diversity metrics, including normalized Shannon-Wiener and Chao1, were computed in VDJtools after downsampling to 5000 UMI-labeled TRB molecules per sample. VDJtools was used to calculate clonotype-size-weighted physicochemical properties of the central five CDR3 residues, namely interaction energy, strength, volume and Kidera factor 4. Through TCRdb reprocessing, the reads give one entry per CDR3 protein sequence; DNA is omitted. TCRdb assigned the V and J calls; the authors' analysis was not used. Per the sample table, the count is some 120,000 distinct CDR3 sequences. The ten top clones hold 0.59% of the sample.

Each CD8+ T cell subset was flow-sorted in triplicate, with 300,000 or so cells per subset placed directly into RLT lysis buffer. To exclude memory contaminants, naive CD8+ T cells were stringently defined as CD45RO-CCR7+CD27+CD95-. Peripheral blood mononuclear cells were isolated from buffy coats using standard density gradient centrifugation. A FACSAria III was used to flow-sort naive CD8+ T cells into CXCR3-negative and CXCR3-positive populations. Total RNA was extracted from sorted cells using an RNeasy Mini Kit. Results and caveats for the whole study, not just this receptor: Compared with CXCR3-negative naive cells, CXCR3-positive naive cells had TRB CDR3s with higher hydrophobicity (lower Kidera factor 4), lower energy, and higher strength and volume indices. Naive CXCR3-negative and CXCR3-positive cells from the same donor showed similar TRBV-TRBJ usage, whereas memory cells showed distinct patterns. Because surface CD5, which is linked to self-reactivity in mice, was comparable between the naive subsets, TCR interaction strength was also inferred from TRB CDR3 physicochemical properties. Both naive subsets had comparably high repertoire diversity, while memory CD8+ T cells had much lower repertoire diversity. Freshly isolated PBMCs were used for most assays because CXCR3 expression went down partially after cryopreservation.

This TCR came from a human donor in good health. Some clones in this sample may be carry-over from other donors' samples. The chain uses TRBV11-2 and TRBJ2-1; TCRdb's D gene call, TRBD1, goes unchecked for lack of DNA. The sequenced sample was naive CXCR3+ CD8+ T cells from blood. The sample's cell subset or site, from its label and the paper: CD45RO-CCR7+CD27+CD95- naive CD8+ T cells expressing CXCR3 (TNR3+). The CDR3 region has the sequence CASRQGTEQFF.